These 24 T cell receptor beta chains came from one sample sequenced in a study of identical twins (dated by TCRdb to 2016 to 2017). The receptor library was made with 5' RACE. Sequencing instrument: Illumina HiSeq 2000. TCRdb reran the public reads through fastp at Q25 and MiXCR, keeping productive beta chains. Rows are combined by CDR3 protein, so each entry shows the most common genes and DNA. The sample has roughly 720,000 distinct CDR3 sequences on record, 15% to 20% of them singletons. The ten largest clones add up to 13% of the sample. The sample also formed part of further work on T cells expressing NK-cell markers.

The sequenced material came from PBMCs. These receptors came from a woman between 18 and 30 years old in good health.

The sample holds a few counts of this clonotype. The chain employs TRBV19 and TRBJ1-5; the match to TRBD1 covers 10 bases. Germline CDR1 LNHDA, CDR2 SQIVND (reference sequence). This CDR3 spans 15 amino acids. The V and J ends lost 8 bases and 4 bases, in that order; junction bases with no gene match: 8. Written as DNA, the CDR3 is TGTGCCAGTTGGGACAGGGGAAAGAGGAATCAGCCCCAGCATTTT. As protein: CASWDRGKRNQPQHF.

In nucleotides, the CDR3 is TGCGCCAGCAGCTCCTATAACCTAGCGGGAGGCCGCACAGATACGCAGTATTTT. It specifies CASSSYNLAGGRTDTQYF. The J gene is TRBJ2-3, the V gene TRBV5-1; 11 nucleotides align to TRBD2. Per the germline V gene, CDR1 is SGHRS and CDR2 is YFSETQ. This CDR3 is 18 amino acids long. Trimming cost V 3 bases and J 1 base; bases outside gene matches: 10.

This rearrangement joins TRBV6-1 to TRBJ2-6, with a weak D call TRBD1 (6 bases). With 6 bases removed from V and 4 bases from J, the gap between germline ends came to 13 bases. Germline CDR1 MNHNS, CDR2 SASEGT. The CDR3 is made up of 15 amino acids. The CDR3 here is CASRKTGYGANVLTF. CDR3 DNA sequence: TGTGCCAGCAGGAAAACAGGGTACGGGGCCAACGTCCTGACTTTC.

This rearrangement joins TRBV5-1 to TRBJ2-1, with D unresolved. The germline gives CDR1 SGHRS, CDR2 YFSETQ. The CDR3 covers 16 residues. The ends were cut back, 6 bases at V and 1 base at J, with 17 bases in the middle. CDR3 coding DNA: TGCGCCAGCACCCTTCGCACTGGATTGTCCTACAATGAGCAGTTCTTC. Its protein is CASTLRTGLSYNEQFF. The full variable domain, rest sourced from reference TRBV5-1 and TRBJ2-1, is KAGVTQTPRYLIKTRGQQVTLSCSPISGHRSVSWYQQTPGQGLQFLFEYFSETQRNKGNFPGRFSGRQFSNSRSEMNVSTLELGDSALYLCASTLRTGLSYNEQFFGPGTRLTVL.

This clonotype was counted a few times. The rearrangement uses TRBV6-1 and TRBJ2-2; D gene uncertain. CDR1 MNHNS and CDR2 SASEGT come from the germline V gene. The V end was cut by 8 bases, the J end by 5 bases, with 15 bases between. The CDR3 has 14 residues. CDR3 amino acids: CASAVRPTTGELFF. The CDR3 DNA follows: TGTGCCAGCGCGGTCAGGCCGACAACCGGGGAGCTGTTTTTT.

The CDR3 is CASSVDRGGGPTETQYF. CDR3 DNA: TGTGCCAGCAGCGTAGACAGGGGGGGGGGCCCCACCGAGACCCAGTACTTC. V gene TRBV9 combines with J gene TRBJ2-5; maybe TRBD1 (8 bases). V was shortened by 0 bases and J by 5 bases, with 20 bases between the two germline ends. Germline loops: CDR1 SGDLS, CDR2 YYNGEE. This CDR3 region has 17 residues.

The table lists this clonotype with a count of one. The chain uses TRBV5-4 and TRBJ2-2, with TRBD1 identical over 10 bases. CDR3 length: 16 amino acids. Germline-derived CDR1 and CDR2 are SGHNT and YYREEE (reference sequence). The trim removed 3 bases at V and 7 bases at J, leaving 9 bases unmatched. The chain's CDR3 is CASSSPLTGGFGELFF. CDR3 sequence (DNA): TGTGCCAGCAGCTCTCCATTGACAGGGGGCTTCGGGGAGCTGTTTTTT.

This clonotype was seen more than once but under ten times. The rearrangement links TRBV6-5 to TRBJ2-7; 7 positions match TRBD1. This CDR3 region has 12 residues. Germline CDR1 and CDR2: MNHEY and SVGAGI. Unmatched junction bases numbered 5, after V lost 5 bases and J lost 7 bases. The DNA of the CDR3 is TGTGCCAGCAGTCCCGACAGGGAGGAGCAGTACTTC. This codes for CASSPDREEQYF.

V and J are TRBV5-1 and TRBJ1-1; D ambiguous. Germline CDR1 is SGHRS and CDR2 is YFSETQ. Trimming left V 1 base short and J 1 base short, with 11 bases between. The CDR3 totals 15 residues. CDR3 amino acids: CASSLNGPSNTEAFF. As DNA, the CDR3 is TGCGCCAGCAGCTTGAACGGGCCCTCGAACACTGAAGCTTTCTTT.

This clonotype was observed a handful of times. The chain combines TRBV12-3 or TRBV12-4 with TRBJ2-3; D possibly corresponds to TRBD2 (6 bases). The CDR3 runs 12 residues. Trimming cost V 7 bases and J 8 bases, with 13 bases left between them. The CDR3 nucleotides are TGTGCCAGCACCATAGCGGCGGGTACGCAGTATTTT. Amino acids: CASTIAAGTQYF.

The table lists this clonotype with many counts. The rearrangement links TRBV5-1 to TRBJ2-7, with 7 bases matching TRBD1. V gave up 3 bases and J gave up 6 bases; unmatched junction bases: 12. From germline, CDR1 is SGHRS and CDR2 YFSETQ. This CDR3 spans 15 amino acids. For the CDR3, the DNA is TGCGCCAGCAGCTCCCTCCCCGGGACAGTCGGCGAGCAGTACTTC. This translates into CASSSLPGTVGEQYF.

The J gene is TRBJ1-6, the V gene TRBV9; perhaps TRBD1 as D (5 bases). CDR1 is SGDLS and CDR2 is YYNGEE in the germline V gene. This CDR3 is built from 14 residues. Deletions cut 4 bases from V and 7 bases from J, with 12 bases between. CDR3 in amino acids: CASSTRPGNSPLHF. The CDR3 DNA reads TGTGCCAGCAGCACCCGACCAGGGAATTCACCCCTCCACTTT.

This clonotype showed up just a few times. The CDR3 region is CASSLRAGEDNEQFF. The CDR3 coding sequence is TGTGCCAGCAGCTTGCGGGCGGGAGAAGACAATGAGCAGTTCTTC. V usage is TRBV11-2 and J usage is TRBJ2-1, with 7 positions matching TRBD2. V trimming: 3 bases; J trimming: 5 bases; junction bases outside the gene matches: 7. Germline V gene sequence: CDR1 SGHAT, CDR2 FQNNGV. This CDR3 is 15 amino acids long. The full variable domain, with the rest looked up from reference TRBV11-2 and TRBJ2-1, is EAGVAQSPRYKIIEKRQSVAFWCNPISGHATLYWYQQILGQGPKLLIQFQNNGVVDDSQLPKDRFSAERLKGVDSTLKIQPAKLEDSAVYLCASSLRAGEDNEQFFGPGTRLTVL.

Points on this clonotype: A junction end diverges from the germline sequence, so it may reflect a read error. This rearrangement joins TRBV7-9 to TRBJ2-3, with 13 bases matching TRBD2. CDR1 is SEHNR, CDR2 FQNEAQ, per germline (reference sequence). The CDR3 totals 15 residues. CDR3 sequence: CASILTSGGADTQYF. CDR3 DNA: TGTGCCAGCATCTTAACTAGCGGGGGGGCAGATACGCAGTATTTT.

The genes are TRBV29-1 and TRBJ2-7, with 7 bases matching TRBD1. The germline V gene has CDR1 SQVTM and CDR2 ANQGSEA. V shed 1 base and J 1 base; nucleotides not matched to a gene: 4. The CDR3 loop spans 14 amino acids. The CDR3 DNA reads as TGCAGCGTTGAAGGTCAGGGGGTTTCCTACGAGCAGTACTTC. Translated, it gives CSVEGQGVSYEQYF.

The chain employs TRBV20-1 and TRBJ2-2; D is tentatively TRBD1 or TRBD2 (6 bases each). The CDR3 has 13 residues. CDR1 is DFQATT, CDR2 SNEGSKA, per germline (reference sequence). V gave up 6 bases and J gave up 9 bases, with 17 bases separating them. CDR3 DNA: TGCAGTGCAGGGGGACTGTCGCGGCGGGAGCTGTTTTTT. Translating it yields CSAGGLSRRELFF.

The gene calls are TRBV20-1 and TRBJ2-5, with D hard to call. The germline V and J ends were trimmed by 1 base and 5 bases, with 14 bases remaining between them. Germline CDR1 reads DFQATT; CDR2 reads SNEGSKA (reference sequence). This CDR3 has 14 residues. CDR3 amino acids: CSARGKGMSETQYF. The DNA of the CDR3 is TGCAGTGCTAGAGGAAAAGGGATGAGCGAGACCCAGTACTTC.

Details on this clonotype: The DNA is omitted, as the CDR3 cannot be located on it reliably, and the CDR3 follows TCRdb's listing. The V call is TRBV6-2 or TRBV6-3, the J call TRBJ2-6; the tabulated D call, TRBD2, remains unverified against the DNA. The CDR3 adds up to 20 amino acids, both ends counted. Germline values: CDR1 MNHEY, CDR2 SVGEGT. This chain's CDR3 is CASRPLAGGPGVPGANVLTF.

Only a few counts were recorded for this clonotype. The chain joins TRBV7-8 to TRBJ1-6, with D possibly matching TRBD1 (5 bases). Germline CDR1 reads SGHVS; CDR2 reads FQNEAQ. The CDR3 totals 19 residues. The V end was cut by 0 bases, the J end by 3 bases, with 18 bases between. This chain's CDR3 is CASSLAAGTIYNYNSPLHF. The CDR3, as DNA: TGTGCCAGCAGCTTAGCAGCCGGGACCATATATAACTATAATTCACCCCTCCACTTT. The full variable domain, its missing parts supplied by reference TRBV7-8 and TRBJ1-6, is GAGVSQSPRYKVAKRGQDVALRCDPISGHVSLFWYQQALGQGPEFLTYFQNEAQLDKSGLPSDRFFAERPEGSVSTLKIQRTQQEDSAVYLCASSLAAGTIYNYNSPLHFGNGTRLTVT.

A few counts support this clonotype. The chain couples TRBV5-1 to TRBJ2-3, with 9 bases aligning to TRBD2. Looked up from germline, CDR1 is SGHRS and CDR2 is YFSETQ. This CDR3 has 15 amino acids. V was clipped by 5 bases and J by 4 bases; unmatched bases: 8. The CDR3 nucleotides are TGCGCCAGCAGGCCGCCGGGACTAGCATCAGATACGCAGTATTTT. It codes for CASRPPGLASDTQYF.

V gene TRBV20-1 combines with J gene TRBJ2-2; D not certain. The germline V gene encodes CDR1 DFQATT and CDR2 SNEGSKA (reference sequence). V dropped 6 bases and J dropped 0 bases, with 8 bases sitting between them. The CDR3 loop spans 13 amino acids. CDR3 region: CSAPTPNTGELFF. Written as DNA, the CDR3 is TGCAGTGCCCCGACCCCGAACACCGGGGAGCTGTTTTTT.

This clonotype was detected only a few times. The genes are TRBV7-2 and TRBJ1-5, with TRBD1 matching 10 bases. The CDR3 runs 16 residues. The V gene's germline CDR1 is SGHTA and CDR2 FQGNSA. V was pared by 5 bases and J by 4 bases, with 8 bases of the junction left unmatched. DNA for the CDR3: TGTGCCAGCAGCCTCTATTGGACAGGGGGAAATCAGCCCCAGCATTTT. This encodes CASSLYWTGGNQPQHF.

This clonotype appeared a few times. The chain employs TRBV10-3 and TRBJ2-1; 8 bases line up with TRBD1. Germline CDR1 and CDR2: ENHRY and SYGVKD. The CDR3 loop spans 15 amino acids. J lost 7 bases, V lost 3 bases, and 8 bases had no gene match. CDR3 region: CAISDTGGRGNEQFF. The CDR3 DNA is TGTGCCATCAGTGACACAGGGGGACGTGGGAATGAGCAGTTCTTC.

This clonotype was counted a few times. The CDR3 DNA reads TGCAGTGCTAGAGATGGGGGGGCCTATGGCTACACCTTC. It specifies CSARDGGAYGYTF. This chain uses TRBV20-1 with TRBJ1-2; D is possibly TRBD1 (6 bases). The CDR3 extends over 13 amino acids. Trimming removed 0 bases at V and 4 bases at J, with 9 bases between. Germline lookup yields CDR1 DFQATT and CDR2 SNEGSKA (reference sequence).